This TCR beta chain was documented in a study of blood T cell repertoires in COVID-19. Study overall: PBMCs, B-cell-depleted T cells, or T cells provided the cDNA or gDNA that made up the material.

The method was immunoSEQ multiplex PCR; TCRdb's version includes in-frame clones alone and lacks a portion of them. The sample contains 50,000 to 65,000 clones, about four fifths of which appear only once. This CDR3 region has 12 residues. The V end lost 0 bases, the J end lost 6 bases, and 9 bases lay between the germline ends. Germline V lookup: CDR1 GTSNPN, CDR2 SVGIG (reference sequence). Sequencing was carried out using peripheral blood. This receptor was taken from a human donor in a cohort sampled during active COVID-19. This rearrangement joins TRBV30 to TRBJ2-7, with D perhaps TRBD1 (5 bases). CDR3 in amino acids: CAWSVDSPEQYF. The CDR3 coding sequence is TGTGCCTGGAGTGTTGACAGTCCCGAGCAGTACTTC.